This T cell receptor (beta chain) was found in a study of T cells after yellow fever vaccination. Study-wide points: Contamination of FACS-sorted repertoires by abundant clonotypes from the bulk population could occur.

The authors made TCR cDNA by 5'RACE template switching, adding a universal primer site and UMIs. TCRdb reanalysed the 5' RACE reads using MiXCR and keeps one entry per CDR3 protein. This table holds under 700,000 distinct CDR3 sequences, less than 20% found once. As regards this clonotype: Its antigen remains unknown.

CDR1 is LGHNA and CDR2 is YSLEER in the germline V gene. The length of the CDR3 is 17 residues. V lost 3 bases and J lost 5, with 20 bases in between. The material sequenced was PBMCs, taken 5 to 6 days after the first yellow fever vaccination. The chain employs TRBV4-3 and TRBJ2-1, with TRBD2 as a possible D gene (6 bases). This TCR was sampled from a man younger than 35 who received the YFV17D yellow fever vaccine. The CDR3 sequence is CASSQDYFRAGNNEQFF. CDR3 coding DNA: TGCGCCAGCAGCCAGGATTACTTCCGCGCGGGAAACAATGAGCAGTTCTTC.